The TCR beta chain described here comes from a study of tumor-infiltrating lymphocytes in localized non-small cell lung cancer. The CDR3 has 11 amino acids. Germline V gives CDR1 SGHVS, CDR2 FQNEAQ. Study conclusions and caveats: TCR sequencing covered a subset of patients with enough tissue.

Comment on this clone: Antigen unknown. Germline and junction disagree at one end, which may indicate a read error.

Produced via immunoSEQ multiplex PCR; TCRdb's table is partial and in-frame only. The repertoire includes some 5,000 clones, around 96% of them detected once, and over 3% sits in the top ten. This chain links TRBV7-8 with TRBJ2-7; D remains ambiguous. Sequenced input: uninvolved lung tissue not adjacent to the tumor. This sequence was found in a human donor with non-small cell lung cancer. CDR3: CASSWDYEQYF. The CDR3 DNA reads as TGTGCCAGTAGCTGGGACTACGAGCAGTACTTC.